These T cell receptor beta chains were read from a single sample in a study of control samples from healthy donors and cancer patients. Sequenced by immunoSEQ multiplex PCR; TCRdb stores in-frame clones only, minus some. The sample includes roughly 88,000 clones, approximately 89% of them seen just once. Sequenced: blood. The receptor source for this set is a woman between 25 and 40 years old in good health. Each CDR3 is given with its conserved first and last residue. A D gene is named only where the DNA matches it firmly.

J gene,V gene,D gene,CDR3 DNA,CDR3 protein
TRBJ1-1,TRBV5-1,TRBD1,TGCGCCAGCAGCTTGGTGGGACAGGGGAGCTACCTTGGAGCTTTCTTT,CASSLVGQGSYLGAFF
TRBJ1-2,TRBV21-1,NA,TGTGCCAGCAGTCTTAGGGCACTGAGGGGTAACTATGGCTACACCTTC,CASSLRALRGNYGYTF
TRBJ2-6,TRBV6-2/TRBV6-3,TRBD2,TGTGCCAGCAGTTTCCCGGGAGCGGGGGGCCCCCCGGGGGCCAACGTCCTGACTTTC,CASSFPGAGGPPGANVLTF
TRBJ2-7,TRBV6-5,TRBD2,TGTGCCAGCAGTTACGGGACTAGCGGGATCAACGAGCAGTACTTC,CASSYGTSGINEQYF
TRBJ2-1,TRBV5-4,TRBD1,TGTGCCAGCAGCGGACCAAGACAGGGTTGGGGTGAGCAGTTCTTC,CASSGPRQGWGEQFF
TRBJ1-2,TRBV29-1,NA,TGCAGCGTTGTTCTGGGTCAGAGCTATGGCTACACCTTC,CSVVLGQSYGYTF
TRBJ2-3,TRBV10-3,NA,TGTGCCATCAGTGAAACGGGTTATACGCAGTATTTT,CAISETGYTQYF
TRBJ2-2,TRBV6-4,NA,TGTGCCAGCAGTCCGAGCCAGGGTCACACCGGGGAGCTGTTTTTT,CASSPSQGHTGELFF
TRBJ2-1,TRBV13,TRBD2,TGTGCCAGTAGCGGGAGCAGTTTTACGCACTACAATGAGCAGTTCTTC,CASSGSSFTHYNEQFF
TRBJ1-6,TRBV4-1,TRBD1,TGCGCCAGCAGCCTCCGGACAGGGCCAAGGGATTCACCCCTCCACTTT,CASSLRTGPRDSPLHF
TRBJ1-3,TRBV6-6,NA,TGTGCCAGCAGACCCGGGACAGGAAACACCATATATTTT,CASRPGTGNTIYF
TRBJ2-3,TRBV11-2,TRBD2,TGTGCCAGCGTCGGGACTAGCGGGATTACTGGCACAGATACGCAGTATTTT,CASVGTSGITGTDTQYF
TRBJ1-1,TRBV19,TRBD1,TGTGCCAGTAGTATCGGGACAGGGGCGAACACTGAAGCTTTCTTT,CASSIGTGANTEAFF
TRBJ2-2,TRBV18,NA,TGTGCCAGCTCGTCCGGGACGGCTAACACCGGGGAGCTGTTTTTT,CASSSGTANTGELFF
TRBJ1-2,TRBV19,NA,TGTGCCAGTAGCACCAGGGTAGCCGGTCAAAGCTATGGCTACACCTTC,CASSTRVAGQSYGYTF
TRBJ1-4,TRBV18,NA,TGTGCCAGCTCACCTTATGGGGGAACTAATGAAAAACTGTTTTTT,CASSPYGGTNEKLFF
TRBJ1-2,TRBV7-2,NA,TGTGCCAGCAGCTTAGGGACTCTTGAGGGCTACACCTTC,CASSLGTLEGYTF
TRBJ1-1,TRBV19,NA,TGTGCCAGTAGTTTAGGGGTTAGTGAAGCTTTCTTT,CASSLGVSEAFF
TRBJ1-5,TRBV7-6,NA,TGTGCCAGCAGCTCAGTAATCGGGGGCAATCAGCCCCAGCATTTT,CASSSVIGGNQPQHF
TRBJ2-7,TRBV27,TRBD2,TGTGCCAGCAGGCGAGTAGCGGGAGGGGGGGAGCAGTACTTC,CASRRVAGGGEQYF